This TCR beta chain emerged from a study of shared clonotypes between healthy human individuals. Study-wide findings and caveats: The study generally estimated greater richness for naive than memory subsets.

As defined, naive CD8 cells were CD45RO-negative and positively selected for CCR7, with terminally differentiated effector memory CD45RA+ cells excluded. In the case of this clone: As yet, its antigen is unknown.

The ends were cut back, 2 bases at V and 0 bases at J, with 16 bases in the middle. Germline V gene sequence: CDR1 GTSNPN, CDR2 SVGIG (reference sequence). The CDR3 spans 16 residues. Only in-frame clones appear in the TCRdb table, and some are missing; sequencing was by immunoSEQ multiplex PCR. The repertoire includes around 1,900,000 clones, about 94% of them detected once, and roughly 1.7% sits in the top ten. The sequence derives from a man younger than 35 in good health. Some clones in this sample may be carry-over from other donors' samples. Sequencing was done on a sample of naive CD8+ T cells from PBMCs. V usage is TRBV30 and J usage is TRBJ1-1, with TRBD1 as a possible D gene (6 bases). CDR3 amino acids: CAWSSPSNRVNTEAFF. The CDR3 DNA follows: TGTGCCTGGAGTTCACCATCCAACAGGGTGAACACTGAAGCTTTCTTT.